This T cell receptor (beta chain) originates from a study of blood T cell repertoires in COVID-19 (dated by TCRdb to the early 2020s). Background for the entire study: Samples covering the acute and convalescent phases of COVID-19 were provided by collaborators in the United States, Italy and Spain. The prospective study material was composed of cDNA or gDNA derived from T cells, B-cell-depleted T cells, or PBMCs. Where HLA class I and class II types were available, the types were taken from metadata supplied by the sample provider, not from assay-based typing. Samples came from the ongoing ImmuneRACE study (first 160 participants) plus 1,254 subjects from 6 global collaborators. A de-identified subject ID, COVID-19 status, age in years and sex were almost always included in the sample metadata. The repertoires were released in a freely available public database meant as a resource for research on the immune response to SARS-CoV-2. Deeply sampled blood TCRbeta repertoires from subjects exposed to, actively infected with, or recovered from COVID-19 were included in the dataset.

TCRbeta CDR3 regions were amplified from genomic DNA by means of the immunoSEQ Assay, a bias-controlled multiplex PCR. On the study's bioinformatics: The number of nucleated cells in each sample was estimated from the amplification of reference gene primers within the assay. To quantify the absolute abundance of each unique TCRbeta CDR3 rearrangement, sequence reads were collapsed and filtered. For each sample, productive Simpson clonality was calculated as the square root of Simpson's diversity index across productive rearrangements. Here the immuneACCESS table is served through TCRdb, limited to in-frame sequences with V and J called. Missing clones are a known gap in these copies; in checked studies unresolved V genes cover under half, and the rest lacks a known reason. Clonal size and the V and J genes are those of that table, whereas D and trimming came from the DNA. Recorded for this sample are about 59,000 clones; more than 60% of them occurred a single time. More than 15% of the sample is in the top ten clones.

Whole blood was collected in K2EDTA tubes by collaborating institutions according to the institutions' own protocols. For TCRbeta analysis, collaborators shipped samples as frozen whole blood, isolated PBMCs, or DNA extracted from either of those sample types. Paper-wide results and their limitations: Clinical and demographic metadata were provided uncurated, with the amount varying by source and participant.

The CDR1 and CDR2 encoded by the germline V gene are MNHEY and SVGEGT. V is cut by 5 bases and J by 7 bases, and the space between the germline ends is 18 bases. There are 15 amino acids in the CDR3, from cysteine to phenylalanine inclusive. The kept DNA is CDR3 alone, 45 bases in frame from the first base. With respect to this clone: Its antigen specificity is not known. Per-base qualities were not stored, and no clone one base away is much larger.

Sequenced sample: peripheral blood. The rearranged segments are TRBV6-2 or TRBV6-3 and TRBJ2-1; matching of 6 bases hints at TRBD2 as the D gene. The receptor comes from a woman aged 45-65 years with active or convalescent COVID-19. The CDR3 protein: CASSRRPLEGNEQFF. The nucleotide sequence reads as follows: TGTGCCAGCAGTCGACGTCCGTTGGAGGGGAATGAGCAGTTCTTC.